This entry lists 30 T cell receptor beta chains sequenced from one sample in a study of shared clonotypes between healthy human individuals. Sequencing was performed with immunoSEQ multiplex PCR; in TCRdb, only in-frame clones are kept and a portion is missing. In the table there are about 1 million clones, about 70% of which are singletons. The material sequenced was memory CD4+ T cells sorted from blood. Subset noted: CD45RA-negative fraction. The receptors shown here come from a man between 18 and 35 years old in good health.

The genes are TRBV28 and TRBJ2-5; the D gene is possibly TRBD1 (6 bases). Per the germline V gene, CDR1 is MDHEN and CDR2 is SYDVKM. Between the trimmed V and J ends, which lost 5 bases and 11 bases, there was a span of 21 bases. The CDR3 runs to 14 residues. CDR3 nucleotide sequence: TGTGCCAGCAGTCCCAAGAACAGGGTAAAAGCTCAGTACTTC. Its translation is CASSPKNRVKAQYF.

This clone was counted between two and nine times. This chain links TRBV6-1 with TRBJ1-6; no firm D call. Germline V CDR1 and CDR2: MNHNS, SASEGT. V lost 6 bases to trimming and J lost 6 bases, with 12 bases between them. CDR3 length equals 14 residues. Here the CDR3 reads CASRGGLTNSPLHF. DNA for the CDR3: TGTGCCAGCAGGGGAGGACTGACTAATTCACCCCTCCACTTT.

Remarks on this clone: In the same sample, other DNA sequences code for this CDR3. J is TRBJ2-5 and V is TRBV18, with a possible D match to TRBD1 (5 bases). CDR3 length: 13 residues. Trimming cost V 2 bases and J 1 base, with 5 bases left between them. CDR1 and CDR2 from the germline V gene are KGHSH and LQKENI. The CDR3 DNA reads TGTGCCAGCTCACCAGGGGCCCAAGAGACCCAGTACTTC. It translates to CASSPGAQETQYF.

The chain joins TRBV7-9 to TRBJ2-7, with TRBD2 matching over 10 bases. V shed 5 bases and J 1 base; nucleotides not matched to a gene: 5. This CDR3 is built from 15 residues. Germline V gene sequence: CDR1 SEHNR, CDR2 FQNEAQ (reference sequence). CDR3 protein: CASSPLSGGSYEQYF. CDR3 DNA: TGTGCCAGCAGCCCCCTTAGCGGGGGGTCCTACGAGCAGTACTTC. The whole variable domain, filled in from reference TRBV7-9 and TRBJ2-7, reads DTGVSQNPRHKITKRGQNVTFRCDPISEHNRLYWYRQTLGQGPEFLTYFQNEAQLEKSRLLSDRFSAERPKGSFSTLEIQRTEQGDSAMYLCASSPLSGGSYEQYFGPGTRLTVT.

Many counts were recorded for this clone. The genes are TRBV11-2 and TRBJ2-7; D might be TRBD1 (6 bases). This CDR3 is 15 amino acids long. The V and J ends lost 1 base and 0 bases respectively, with 10 bases between them. Germline V CDR1 and CDR2: SGHAT, FQNNGV. CDR3 in DNA: TGTGCCAGCAGCTTAGGAAGGGGGTTCTCCTACGAGCAGTACTTC. Translating it yields CASSLGRGFSYEQYF.

The table lists this clone with a few counts. The chain carries TRBV5-5 and TRBJ2-2, with D possibly being TRBD1 or TRBD2 (7 bases each). Trimming pared 4 bases from V and 3 bases from J, leaving 16 bases between. Looked up from germline, CDR1 is SGHKS and CDR2 is YYEKEE (reference sequence). The CDR3 length is 16 residues. CDR3 residues: CASSRGPGGDTGELFF. The CDR3 region has the DNA TGTGCCAGCAGCCGGGGCCCAGGGGGGGACACCGGGGAGCTGTTTTTT.

V and J are TRBV7-8 and TRBJ2-7, with a possible D match to TRBD1 (5 bases). Trimming stripped 7 bases from V and 4 bases from J, with 20 bases between. The CDR3 extends over 15 amino acids. Germline CDR1 is SGHVS and CDR2 is FQNEAQ. The CDR3: CASTLWGTSLYEQYF. The CDR3 nucleotides are TGTGCCAGCACCCTTTGGGGCACCTCTCTTTACGAGCAGTACTTC.

This clone was found a few times. CDR3 DNA sequence: TGTGCCAGCAGCTCAAGTCTAGCGGAAAACATTCAGTACTTC. Translated: CASSSSLAENIQYF. The chain employs TRBV7-2 and TRBJ2-4; 7 bases align to TRBD2. The CDR3 extends over 14 amino acids. The J segment lost 5 bases and the V segment lost 4 bases, leaving 5 bases of the junction unmatched. Germline values: CDR1 SGHTA, CDR2 FQGNSA.

This sequence joins TRBV7-2 and TRBJ1-5; maybe TRBD1 (5 bases). The CDR3 extends over 15 amino acids. Germline assignment: CDR1 SGHTA and CDR2 FQGNSA. V was trimmed by 1 base and J by 7 bases, leaving 14 bases between them. CDR3 nucleotide sequence: TGTGCCAGCAGCTTAGATGGGGGGGATGGGCAGCCCCAGCATTTT. The encoded protein is CASSLDGGDGQPQHF.

V and J are TRBV7-2 and TRBJ2-3; 7 bases match TRBD2. After removal of 5 bases from V and 2 bases from J, the junction contained 13 bases not matched to a gene. The CDR3 is 17 amino acids. Germline V lookup: CDR1 SGHTA, CDR2 FQGNSA. The CDR3 coding sequence is TGTGCCAGCAGCAACCCCTTCGGGCGGGACTACACAGATACGCAGTATTTT. Its protein product is CASSNPFGRDYTDTQYF.

This clone has only a few counts. This chain connects TRBV5-6 to TRBJ1-5, with D unresolved. V lost 4 bases, J lost 5 bases, and 16 bases lay in between. This CDR3 contains 15 residues. Germline V gives CDR1 SGHDT, CDR2 YYEEEE. The CDR3 loop reads CASSPSLSPDQPQHF. CDR3 nucleotide sequence: TGTGCCAGCAGCCCCTCGCTGTCTCCTGATCAGCCCCAGCATTTT.

This clone was seen a handful of times. The CDR3 spells CASSLTMVIAMREQYF. The DNA of the CDR3 is TGTGCCAGCAGCCTAACGATGGTTATAGCAATGCGCGAGCAGTACTTC. This chain connects TRBV5-6 to TRBJ2-7; the D is unclear. The V end lost 4 bases, the J end lost 6 bases, and 23 bases lay between the germline ends. Germline CDR1 SGHDT, CDR2 YYEEEE. This CDR3 is built from 16 residues.

This clone was seen only a few times. This chain joins TRBV28 and TRBJ1-2, with 7 bases fitting TRBD1. Germline V gives CDR1 MDHEN, CDR2 SYDVKM. The J segment lost 0 bases and the V segment lost 1 base, leaving 5 bases of the junction unmatched. CDR3 length equals 16 residues. The CDR3 DNA is TGTGCCAGCAGTTTATTAAAGGGACAGACTAACTATGGCTACACCTTC. This gives the protein CASSLLKGQTNYGYTF.

The chain links TRBV18 to TRBJ2-4, with 8 bases identical to TRBD2. This CDR3 has 17 amino acids. Unmatched junction bases numbered 10, after V lost 3 bases and J lost 3 bases. CDR1 is KGHSH, CDR2 LQKENI, per germline. DNA of the CDR3: TGTGCCAGCTCACCCTCCCCTAGCGGGCCTAACAAAAACATTCAGTACTTC. Protein: CASSPSPSGPNKNIQYF.

This sequence joins TRBV27 and TRBJ2-6, with D maybe TRBD2 (5 bases). The CDR3 contains 17 residues. Germline CDR1 is MNHEY and CDR2 is SMNVEV (reference sequence). V was cut by 4 bases and J by 2 bases, with 15 bases left in between. This chain's CDR3 is CASSSHAGYPGANVLTF. CDR3 DNA: TGTGCCAGCAGTTCCCACGCGGGCTACCCTGGGGCCAACGTCCTGACTTTC. Full variable domain (rest looked up from reference TRBV27 and TRBJ2-6): EAQVTQNPRYLITVTGKKLTVTCSQNMNHEYMSWYRQDPGLGLRQIYYSMNVEVTDKGDVPEGYKVSRKEKRNFPLILESPSPNQTSLYFCASSSHAGYPGANVLTFGAGSRLTVL.

The chain combines TRBV19 with TRBJ2-5, with 12 bases that match TRBD2. This CDR3 is 14 amino acids long. The V gene end was trimmed by 3 bases and the J gene end by 10 bases; junction bases not matched to a gene: 6. Germline V gives CDR1 LNHDA, CDR2 SQIVND (reference sequence). CDR3 DNA: TGTGCCAGTAGTATGGGACTAGCGGGTATGATCCAGTACTTC. The encoded protein is CASSMGLAGMIQYF. Supplemented by reference TRBV19 and TRBJ2-5, the full variable domain reads DGGITQSPKYLFRKEGQNVTLSCEQNLNHDAMYWYRQDPGQGLRLIYYSQIVNDFQKGDIAEGYSVSREKKESFPLTVTSAQKNPTAFYLCASSMGLAGMIQYFGPGTRLLVL.

V usage is TRBV27 and J usage is TRBJ2-5; 15 nucleotides match TRBD2. The CDR3 covers 15 residues. V dropped 6 bases and J dropped 3; count of bases not matched to a gene: 2. Germline lookup yields CDR1 MNHEY and CDR2 SMNVEV (reference sequence). DNA for the CDR3: TGTGCCAGCAGGGGACTAGCGGGGGGAGAAGAGACCCAGTACTTC. Translating it yields CASRGLAGGEETQYF.

The rearrangement uses TRBV6-1 and TRBJ2-7, with 7 bases aligning to TRBD1. Germline V gene data show CDR1 as MNHNS and CDR2 as SASEGT. Losses at the gene ends were 3 bases for V and 6 bases for J; bases not matched to a gene: 5. CDR3 length equals 13 residues. This chain's CDR3 is CASSDLRGSEQYF. The CDR3 region has the DNA TGTGCCAGCAGTGACCTCAGGGGGTCCGAGCAGTACTTC.

The J gene is TRBJ2-1, the V gene TRBV4-3, with D uncertain. Germline V gene sequence: CDR1 LGHNA, CDR2 YSLEER. The CDR3 is 13 residues long. V lost 0 bases and J 3 bases, leaving 3 bases between the germline ends. The CDR3 loop reads CASSQDNYNEQFF. The CDR3 DNA reads TGCGCCAGCAGCCAAGACAACTACAATGAGCAGTTCTTC.

The V call is TRBV5-6, the J call TRBJ2-2; D ambiguous. CDR3 length equals 13 residues. V was clipped by 4 bases and J by 3 bases, with 7 bases between them. Germline lookup yields CDR1 SGHDT and CDR2 YYEEEE. CDR3 protein: CASSDRDTGELFF. The CDR3 DNA reads TGTGCCAGCAGCGATCGGGACACCGGGGAGCTGTTTTTT.

This chain joins TRBV2 and TRBJ2-3, with D possibly being TRBD2 (6 bases). Germline V gene sequence: CDR1 SNHLY, CDR2 FYNNEI. This CDR3 is built from 17 residues. The V end lost 0 bases, the J end lost 5 bases, and 18 bases lay between the germline ends. The CDR3 is CASSEAVRWEAEDTQYF. CDR3 DNA sequence: TGTGCCAGCAGTGAAGCCGTCCGGTGGGAGGCGGAAGATACGCAGTATTTT.

The chain has TRBV6-5 and TRBJ1-4; TRBD1 aligns across 8 bases. The germline V gene encodes CDR1 MNHEY and CDR2 SVGAGI. With 4 bases clipped from V and 8 bases from J, the junction kept 12 bases outside the gene matches. CDR3 size: 16 residues. The CDR3 is CASSSTGGGGGEKLFF. CDR3 nucleotide sequence: TGTGCCAGCAGTTCCACAGGGGGTGGAGGAGGAGAAAAACTGTTTTTT.

The chain has TRBV7-9 and TRBJ2-3; either TRBD1 or TRBD2 may supply D (6 bases each). The CDR3 spans 16 residues. V lost 4 bases and J 0 bases, leaving 14 bases between the germline ends. Germline V CDR1 and CDR2: SEHNR, FQNEAQ (reference sequence). Here the CDR3 reads CASSSGGRVSTDTQYF. CDR3 nucleotides: TGTGCCAGCAGCTCCGGGGGCAGGGTGAGCACAGATACGCAGTATTTT.

J is TRBJ2-3 and V is TRBV19; TRBD1 is a possible D gene (6 bases). The germline V gene encodes CDR1 LNHDA and CDR2 SQIVND (reference sequence). The CDR3 loop spans 14 amino acids. V was clipped by 10 bases and J by 0 bases, with 14 bases between them. This chain's CDR3 is CATRATGSTDTQYF. The CDR3, as DNA: TGTGCCACCCGGGCGACAGGTAGCACAGATACGCAGTATTTT. Together with reference TRBV19 and TRBJ2-3, the CDR3 gives the full variable domain: DGGITQSPKYLFRKEGQNVTLSCEQNLNHDAMYWYRQDPGQGLRLIYYSQIVNDFQKGDIAEGYSVSREKKESFPLTVTSAQKNPTAFYLCATRATGSTDTQYFGPGTRLTVL.

This clone was observed a single time. The chain joins TRBV7-2 to TRBJ2-1; D uncertain. CDR3 length: 15 amino acids. Trimming stripped 2 bases from V and 0 bases from J, with 8 bases between. Germline V gives CDR1 SGHTA, CDR2 FQGNSA. DNA of the CDR3: TGTGCCAGCAGCTTACGGAGTGTCTCCTACAATGAGCAGTTCTTC. Its protein is CASSLRSVSYNEQFF. Looking up the rest from reference TRBV7-2 and TRBJ2-1 gives the full variable domain: GAGVSQSPSNKVTEKGKDVELRCDPISGHTALYWYRQSLGQGLEFLIYFQGNSAPDKSGLPSDRFSAERTGGSVSTLTIQRTQQEDSAVYLCASSLRSVSYNEQFFGPGTRLTVL.

The chain recombines TRBV11-2 with TRBJ1-4; no clear D gene. CDR1 SGHAT and CDR2 FQNNGV come from the germline V gene. V lost 5 bases and J lost 5, with 15 bases in between. The CDR3 has 15 residues. The CDR3 sequence: CASSQNSGRNEKLFF. DNA for the CDR3: TGTGCCAGCAGCCAAAACAGTGGGAGGAATGAAAAACTGTTTTTT.

V usage is TRBV19 and J usage is TRBJ1-2; tentatively, D is TRBD1 (5 bases). V was clipped by 6 bases and J by 0 bases, with 14 bases between them. In germline, CDR1 is LNHDA, CDR2 SQIVND (reference sequence). The CDR3 is 15 residues long. The CDR3 nucleotides are TGTGCCAGTAGGGAGCCCGGGGGTGCTAACTATGGCTACACCTTC. Translated, it gives CASREPGGANYGYTF.

The V gene is TRBV7-6, the J gene TRBJ1-1; possibly TRBD1 for D (6 bases). The CDR3 extends over 15 amino acids. Germline V CDR1 and CDR2: SGHVS, FNYEAQ. Deletions cut 1 base from V and 7 bases from J, with 16 bases between. CDR3 sequence (DNA): TGTGCCAGCAGCTTAGTATTTACAGGGATAATTGAAGCTTTCTTT. It yields the protein CASSLVFTGIIEAFF. Using reference TRBV7-6 and TRBJ1-1 for the parts outside the CDR3, the full variable domain is GAGVSQSPRYKVTKRGQDVALRCDPISGHVSLYWYRQALGQGPEFLTYFNYEAQQDKSGLPNDRFSAERPEGSISTLTIQRTEQRDSAMYRCASSLVFTGIIEAFFGQGTRLTVV.

CDR3 residues: CASSQDQDTPSSYNEQFF. DNA for the CDR3: TGTGCCAGCAGCCAAGATCAGGACACCCCGAGCTCCTACAATGAGCAGTTCTTC. The chain has TRBV4-2 and TRBJ2-1; D might be TRBD1 (5 bases). CDR1 and CDR2 (germline): LGHNA, YNFKEQ. V lost 0 bases and J lost 0, with 15 bases in between. This CDR3 has 18 amino acids.

In this sample, this clone turned up a few times. This chain connects TRBV2 to TRBJ2-7; 11 bases are shared with TRBD1. Per the germline V gene, CDR1 is SNHLY and CDR2 is FYNNEI. The CDR3 is 14 residues long. V gave up 11 bases and J gave up 3 bases; unmatched junction bases: 9. Here the CDR3 DNA reads TGTGCCTCACAGGGGGACAGGGGGAGCTACGAGCAGTACTTC. This sequence encodes CASQGDRGSYEQYF.